This T cell receptor beta chain was identified during a study of cytotoxic CD8 clonotypes in ibrutinib-treated CLL (dated by TCRdb to the early 2020s). For the wider study: The cohort was composed of 11 relapsed/refractory and about 15 treatment-naive patients; IGHV unmutated status was identified in roughly 17 patients. Partial responses were observed in about 24 patients and complete responses in 2; after a median follow-up of around 64 months, remission was maintained in approximately 14 patients and progression was observed in 12. Samples at response were collected after a median of about 11 months of treatment, with a range of roughly 6 to 40 months. An average of 255,043 productive templates and some 99,000 productive rearrangements was obtained per sample. Of the 80 to 95 participants in the trial, 26 had longitudinal samples available. Cryopreserved peripheral blood mononuclear cells were collected at three points: before therapy, at response, and at either sustained remission or disease progression. Every sample from remission and from progressive disease was obtained while the patients were still on ibrutinib.

Taken with the paper, the label for time point translates to: around 25 months on ibrutinib. For TCR beta library preparation, approximately 1.9 micrograms of genomic DNA was extracted from cryopreserved PBMCs. Longitudinal blood samples from CLL patients receiving ibrutinib monotherapy were subjected to high-throughput TCR beta sequencing. The patients took part in an open-label, single-center phase 2 trial of ibrutinib monotherapy. The research as a whole found: Baseline clonality exceeded that of age-matched healthy donors and correlated strongly with circulating CD8+ T-cell counts. Public clonotypes were rare and either shrank or stayed stable during treatment, and the rise in clonality at ibrutinib response reflected expansion of private clonotypes. Clonality increased at ibrutinib response, stayed stable in sustained remission, and fell back toward baseline at progression. Sampling times were not matched between patients in sustained remission and patients whose disease was progressing, and lymph node repertoires were not examined.

On a MiSeq, deep resolution sequencing aimed for a depth between 1 in 1 million and 1 in 200,000 T cells, with each clonotype covered approximately 10x on average. The immunoSEQ hsTCRB Kit was used to generate TCR beta libraries. The authors' pipeline ran thus. The data were analyzed with ImmunoSEQ Analyzer and ImmunoSEQ Data Assistant, and V, D and J gene assignments followed IMGT definitions. Clonality, with values ranging from 0 to 1, was calculated as one minus the normalized Shannon entropy of productive rearrangement frequencies. Only overrepresented clonotypes making up at least 0.05% of the repertoire of each patient were included in the public clonotype analysis. Roughly 12 age-matched healthy donor repertoires from immuneACCESS were used as controls for clonality. In its TCRdb copy, this immuneACCESS table keeps in-frame sequences only and misses some clones. Where compared with another copy, unresolved V genes explain less than half of these, and the others have no known cause. Clonal size and the V and J genes are those of that table, whereas D and trimming came from the DNA. This sample holds hundreds of thousands of clones; 60% to 75% were observed only once. The ten largest clones capture roughly 14% of the sample.

This clone was seen more than once but under ten times. Its antigen is not yet known. No base qualities exist here, and no much larger clone lies one base off it. The TCR sequence derives from a human donor with chronic lymphocytic leukemia. Specimen: PBMCs, collected after 24 months of ibrutinib treatment.

The CDR3 region: CASAGSPSTDTQYF. In nucleotides, the sequence is TGTGCCAGCGCGGGCAGTCCTAGCACAGATACGCAGTATTTT. The rearrangement joined TRBV7-8 to TRBJ2-3; TRBD2 is a weak D gene call, 5 bases matching. The germline V gene specifies SGHVS as CDR1 and FQNEAQ as CDR2. The CDR3 goes from the cysteine to the phenylalanine over 14 residues. Only the CDR3 region is kept as DNA, spanning 42 bases read in frame from base 1. A distance of 12 bases separates the germline ends of V and J, which lose 8 bases and 0 bases respectively.